A single sample gave rise to the 3 T cell receptor beta chains below, sequenced in a study of sequential checkpoint blockade in melanoma. Described treatment: randomized to nivolumab then ipilimumab (arm A) or the reverse (arm B). Sequencing was performed with immunoSEQ multiplex PCR; in TCRdb, only in-frame clones are kept and a portion is missing. Counted here are fewer than 11,000 clones, less than 80% occurring once; the ten biggest clones make up 36%. The specimen was CD8+ T cells sorted from blood (inferred from file names), collected from a patient given nivolumab and ipilimumab in sequence. These TCRs come from a human donor with melanoma.

The chain employs TRBV25-1 and TRBJ2-7, with TRBD1 identical over 9 bases. V was clipped by 4 bases and J by 11 bases; unmatched bases: 3. CDR1 MGHDK and CDR2 SYGVNS come from the germline V gene. The CDR3 is 11 residues long. The CDR3 sequence is CASSGGTGKYF. DNA for the CDR3: TGTGCCAGCAGTGGAGGGACAGGGAAGTACTTC.

This clone was detected a few times. The chain joins TRBV9 to TRBJ1-6; 7 bases match TRBD1. V was clipped by 3 bases and J by 10 bases; unmatched bases: 4. CDR1 is SGDLS, CDR2 YYNGEE, per germline. The CDR3 spans 13 residues. The CDR3 loop is CASSARDSSPLHF. The CDR3 region has the DNA TGTGCCAGCAGCGCCCGGGACAGCTCACCCCTCCACTTT.

This rearrangement joins TRBV6-5 to TRBJ1-1; D gene unclear. CDR1 MNHEY and CDR2 SVGAGI come from the germline V gene. Deletions cut 0 bases from V and 7 bases from J, with 9 bases between. This CDR3 has 13 amino acids. The CDR3: CASSYSSTNEAFF. The CDR3 nucleotides are TGTGCCAGCAGTTACTCTAGCACTAATGAAGCTTTCTTT.